This T cell receptor (beta chain) was captured by sequencing in a study of blood T cells in healthy people across ages (dated by TCRdb to 2014 to 2015). In terms of the full investigation: In model experiments, template switching captured roughly one uniquely barcoded TCR beta cDNA molecule for every two T cells. Using deep sequencing normalized with unique cDNA molecular identifiers, the study measured how TCR beta repertoire diversity changes with age. The donors were split into four age groups: young (average about 16 years), middle-aged (roughly 40), aged (more than 55) and long-lived (approximately 80). To avoid experimental bias, donors of different ages were spread randomly across the sequencing lanes. For two donors (one aged 18 to 30 and one aged 80 or older), the study analyzed two additional independent replicas of 1 million unique cDNA reads from the same blood draw. The paper's findings and limits, for the study overall: Because donor CMV infection status was unknown, age-related changes in expanded clonotypes were potentially confounded. Estimates of total diversity based on one million sequenced T cells were considered lower bounds and underestimates. There was a strong correlation between observed TCR beta diversity and the percentage of naive T cells measured by flow cytometry. As age increased, observed TCR beta diversity per million T cells dropped in a roughly linear way, and a significant reduction was already evident by age 40. Compared with the aged group, the long-lived group had more naive CD4+ T cells, fewer expanded clones and increased TCR diversity, a pattern suggesting age selection. Since profiling was done on bulk unsorted PBMCs, naive and antigen-experienced compartments could not be conclusively compared.

This clonotype was counted a few times. There is no known antigen for this receptor. Base qualities were left out, and no much larger clone turns up one base away. Preparation of the library involved 5' RACE. The second PCR ran for roughly 6 to 11 cycles and used a J-beta primer mix along with a sample-barcoded 5' primer. A template-switch 5' adaptor carrying 12 random nucleotides introduced a unique molecular identifier onto each TCR beta cDNA molecule. Each sample yielded at least 3 million CDR3-containing paired-end reads. First-strand cDNA synthesis was performed from all RNA using the Mint cDNA synthesis kit, with priming by a TRBC-specific oligonucleotide. Following uracil-DNA glycosylase treatment, all cDNA underwent a first 18-cycle PCR with the universal primers M1SS and BC2_uni_R. The study's processing was this. For normalization, 1 million high-quality reads were randomly selected from each sample, with every read carrying a distinct molecular identifier. Reads sharing molecular identifiers were discarded rather than binned into consensus sequences. MiTCR, with a Q25 quality threshold and the strictest error-elimination algorithm, was used for CDR3 identification, clonotype clustering and error correction. Lower-bound total TCR beta diversity was estimated with a nonparametric unseen species model using Euler transformation. Starting from the raw public reads, TCRdb applied fastp trimming at Q25, assembled clones with MiXCR and retained in-frame beta chains. Every entry covers one CDR3 protein and lists the most common genes and DNA from its rows. The V and J calls and clone size are TCRdb's, not the authors'. The sample has 1,800,000 or so distinct CDR3 sequences on record, around 42% of them singletons. The ten most abundant clones make up more than 20% of the sample.

The 39 donors, aged 6 to 90 years, were systemically healthy Caucasian individuals from Russia. Each donor gave 8 to 10 milliliters of peripheral blood, drawn into EDTA-treated Vacutainer tubes. Ficoll-Paque density-gradient centrifugation was used to isolate PBMCs, with at least 6 million per sample. Trizol reagent was used to extract total RNA from the PBMCs, yielding at least 5 micrograms per sample. For every donor, an aliquot of PBMCs went through flow cytometry to measure the percentages of naive CD45RAhigh/CD27high T cells. V ends up 6 bases short and J 10 bases short, with an unmatched junction base count of 8. The CDR3 measures 14 amino acids from cysteine to phenylalanine. CDR3 DNA only is kept here, 42 bases in frame from base 1. In the germline V gene, CDR1 corresponds to SGHTA and CDR2 to FQGNSA.

The origin of this receptor is a human donor in good health. The chain links TRBV7-2 with TRBJ2-5; the junction holds 13 bases that match TRBD2. Material for sequencing was blood. At the DNA level, the sequence is TGTGCCAGCAGTTTGAGGACTAGCGGGGGCGTCCAGTACTTC. Translated, it gives CASSLRTSGGVQYF.